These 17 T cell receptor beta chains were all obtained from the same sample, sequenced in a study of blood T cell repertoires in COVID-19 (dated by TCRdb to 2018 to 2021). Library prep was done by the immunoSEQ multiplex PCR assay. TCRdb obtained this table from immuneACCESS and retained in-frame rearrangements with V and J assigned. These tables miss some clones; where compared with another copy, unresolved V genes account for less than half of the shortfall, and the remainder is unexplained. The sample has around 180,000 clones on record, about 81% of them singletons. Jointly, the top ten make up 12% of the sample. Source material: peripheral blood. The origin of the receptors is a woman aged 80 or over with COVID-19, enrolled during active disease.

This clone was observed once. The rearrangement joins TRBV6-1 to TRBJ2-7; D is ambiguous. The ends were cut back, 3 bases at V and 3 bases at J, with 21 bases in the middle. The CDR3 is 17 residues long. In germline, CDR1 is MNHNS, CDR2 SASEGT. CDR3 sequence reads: CASSDDWIPLSLYEQYF. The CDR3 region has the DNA TGTGCCAGCAGTGATGACTGGATCCCCTTGTCCCTCTACGAGCAGTACTTC.

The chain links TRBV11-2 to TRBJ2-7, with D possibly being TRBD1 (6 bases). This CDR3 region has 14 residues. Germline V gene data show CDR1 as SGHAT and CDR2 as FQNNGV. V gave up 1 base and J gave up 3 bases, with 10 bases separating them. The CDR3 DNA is TGTGCCAGCAGCTTAGGGGGACATGACTACGAGCAGTACTTC. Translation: CASSLGGHDYEQYF.

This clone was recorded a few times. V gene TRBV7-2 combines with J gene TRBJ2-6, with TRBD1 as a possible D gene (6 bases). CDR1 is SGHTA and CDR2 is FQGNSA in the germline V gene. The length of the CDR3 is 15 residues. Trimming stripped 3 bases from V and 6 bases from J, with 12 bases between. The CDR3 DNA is TGTGCCAGCAGCTTCCTCCTGGGGGCGGCCAACGTCCTGACTTTC. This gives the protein CASSFLLGAANVLTF.

This CDR3 is CSVVPFSGGVYEQYF. The CDR3 bases are TGCAGCGTTGTCCCTTTTAGCGGGGGGGTGTACGAGCAGTACTTC. J is TRBJ2-7 and V is TRBV29-1; TRBD2 aligns across 11 bases. The CDR3 is made up of 15 amino acids. V shed 4 bases, J shed 4 bases, and the junction held 9 bases outside the gene matches. Looked up from germline, CDR1 is SQVTM and CDR2 is ANQGSEA.

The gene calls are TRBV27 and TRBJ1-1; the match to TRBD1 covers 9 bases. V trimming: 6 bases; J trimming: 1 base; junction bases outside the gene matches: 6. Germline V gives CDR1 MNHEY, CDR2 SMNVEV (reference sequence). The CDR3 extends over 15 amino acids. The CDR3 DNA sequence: TGTGCCAGCAGCCTCGGACAGGGGTGGAACACTGAAGCTTTCTTT. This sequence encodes CASSLGQGWNTEAFF.

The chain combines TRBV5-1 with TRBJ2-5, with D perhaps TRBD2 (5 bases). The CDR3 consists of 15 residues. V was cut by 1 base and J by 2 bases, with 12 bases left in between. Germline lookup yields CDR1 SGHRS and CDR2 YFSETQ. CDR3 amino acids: CASSLSLAVQETQYF. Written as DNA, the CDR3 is TGCGCCAGCAGCTTGTCCCTAGCCGTTCAAGAGACCCAGTACTTC.

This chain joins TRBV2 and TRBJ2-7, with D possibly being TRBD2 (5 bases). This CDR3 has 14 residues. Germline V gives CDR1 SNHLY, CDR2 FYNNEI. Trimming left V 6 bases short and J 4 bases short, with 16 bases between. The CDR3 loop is CASRGRLAAYEQYF. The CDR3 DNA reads TGTGCCAGCAGGGGGAGATTAGCTGCGTACGAGCAGTACTTC.

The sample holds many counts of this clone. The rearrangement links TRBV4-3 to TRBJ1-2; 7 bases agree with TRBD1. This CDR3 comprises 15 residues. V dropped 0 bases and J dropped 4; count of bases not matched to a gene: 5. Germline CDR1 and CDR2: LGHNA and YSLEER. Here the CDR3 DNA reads TGCGCCAGCAGCCAAGATTCCAGGGACAGCTATGGCTACACCTTC. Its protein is CASSQDSRDSYGYTF.

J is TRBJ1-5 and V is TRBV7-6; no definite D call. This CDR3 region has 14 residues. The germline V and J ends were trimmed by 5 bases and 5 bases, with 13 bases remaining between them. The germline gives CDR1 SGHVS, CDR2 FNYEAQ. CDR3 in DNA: TGTGCCAGCAGCCTCCAGGAGGGAGATCAGCCCCAGCATTTT. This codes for CASSLQEGDQPQHF.

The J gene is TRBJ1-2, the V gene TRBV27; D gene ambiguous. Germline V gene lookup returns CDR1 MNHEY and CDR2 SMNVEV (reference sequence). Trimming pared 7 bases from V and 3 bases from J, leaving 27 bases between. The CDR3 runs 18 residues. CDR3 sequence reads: CASTKLAGILTNHYGYTF. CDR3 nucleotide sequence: TGTGCCAGCACCAAATTAGCGGGAATTCTCACGAACCACTATGGCTACACCTTC.

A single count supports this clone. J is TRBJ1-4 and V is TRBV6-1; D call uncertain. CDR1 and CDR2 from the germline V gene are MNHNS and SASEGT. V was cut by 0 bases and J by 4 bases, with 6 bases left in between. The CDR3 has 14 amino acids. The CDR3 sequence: CASSEAYSNEKLFF. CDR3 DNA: TGTGCCAGCAGTGAAGCGTACAGTAATGAAAAACTGTTTTTT.

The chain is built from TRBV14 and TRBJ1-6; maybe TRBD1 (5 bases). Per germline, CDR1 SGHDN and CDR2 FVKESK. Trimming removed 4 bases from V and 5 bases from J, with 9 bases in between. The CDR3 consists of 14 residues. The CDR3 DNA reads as TGTGCCAGCAGCCTCAGGGTCCATAATTCACCCCTCCACTTT. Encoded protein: CASSLRVHNSPLHF.

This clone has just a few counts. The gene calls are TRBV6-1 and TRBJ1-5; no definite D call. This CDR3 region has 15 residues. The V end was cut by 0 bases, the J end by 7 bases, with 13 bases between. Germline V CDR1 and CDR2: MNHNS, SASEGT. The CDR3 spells CASSEAAGVEQPQHF. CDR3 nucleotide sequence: TGTGCCAGCAGTGAAGCTGCGGGTGTAGAACAGCCCCAGCATTTT.

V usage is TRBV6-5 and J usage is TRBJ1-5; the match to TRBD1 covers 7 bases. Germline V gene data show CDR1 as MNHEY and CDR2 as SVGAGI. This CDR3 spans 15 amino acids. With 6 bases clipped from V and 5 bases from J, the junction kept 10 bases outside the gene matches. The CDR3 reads CASRPQGFDYQPQHF. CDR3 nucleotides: TGTGCCAGCAGACCACAGGGGTTCGATTATCAGCCCCAGCATTTT.

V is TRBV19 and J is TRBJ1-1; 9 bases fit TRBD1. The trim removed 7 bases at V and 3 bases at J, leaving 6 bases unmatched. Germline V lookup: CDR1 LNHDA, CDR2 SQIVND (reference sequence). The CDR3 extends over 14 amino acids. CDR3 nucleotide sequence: TGTGCCAGTAAAGACAGGGGGGTGGACACTGAAGCTTTCTTT. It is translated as CASKDRGVDTEAFF.

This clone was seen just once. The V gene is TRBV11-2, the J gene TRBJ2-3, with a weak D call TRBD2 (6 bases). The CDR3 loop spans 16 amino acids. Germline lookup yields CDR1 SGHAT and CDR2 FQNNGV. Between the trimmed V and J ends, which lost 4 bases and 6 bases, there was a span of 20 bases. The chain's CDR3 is CASSSLLVVSGDTQYF. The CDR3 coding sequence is TGTGCCAGCAGCTCGCTCCTGGTCGTAAGCGGGGATACGCAGTATTTT.

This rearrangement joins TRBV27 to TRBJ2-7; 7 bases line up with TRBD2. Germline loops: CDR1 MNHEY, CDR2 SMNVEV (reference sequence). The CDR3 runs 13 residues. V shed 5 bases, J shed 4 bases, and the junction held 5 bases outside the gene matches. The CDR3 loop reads CASSHGLGYEQYF. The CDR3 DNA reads TGTGCCAGCAGTCACGGACTAGGGTACGAGCAGTACTTC.